This T cell receptor (beta chain) was identified during a study of early T cells in non-severe SARS-CoV-2 infection. The wider study: Investigators sequenced bulk RNA drawn from unsorted whole blood, and chains remained unpaired. Whole-study results and caveats: The study's VDJdb matching favored anti-spike CD8 responses and missed private and CD4 specificities.

This clonotype was seen a handful of times. Its specificity is unknown. Individual cDNA molecules were tagged with unique molecular identifiers. TCRdb re-analysed the 5' RACE reads in MiXCR, keeping a single row per CDR3 protein. The table records approximately 37,000 distinct CDR3 sequences, approximately 7.2% of them present only once. This CDR3 spans 15 amino acids. Germline-derived CDR1 and CDR2 are SGHRS and YFSETQ. V lost 1 base and J 4 bases, leaving 14 bases between the germline ends. The sequences come from whole blood, collected at baseline. The origin of this receptor is an adult who was a healthcare worker with PCR-confirmed SARS-CoV-2 infection or an uninfected control (not recorded which). The chain links TRBV5-1 to TRBJ1-2, with a weak D call TRBD1 (5 bases). The CDR3 is CASSLSGGTTYGYTF. In nucleotides, the CDR3 is TGCGCCAGCAGCTTGTCCGGCGGGACTACCTATGGCTACACCTTC. Complete variable domain (other parts from reference TRBV5-1 and TRBJ1-2): KAGVTQTPRYLIKTRGQQVTLSCSPISGHRSVSWYQQTPGQGLQFLFEYFSETQRNKGNFPGRFSGRQFSNSRSEMNVSTLELGDSALYLCASSLSGGTTYGYTFGSGTRLTVV.